This passage covers 17 T cell receptor beta chains from one sample sequenced in a study of glioma-infiltrating T cells after dendritic cell vaccination. The assay was immunoSEQ multiplex PCR, and TCRdb's table has in-frame clones only and misses some. The sample holds around 78,000 clones, about 85% seen once. Regarding time point: after dendritic cell vaccination, including at tumor progression/relapse. The specimen was blood, collected after dendritic cell vaccination. Receptor source: a human donor with glioblastoma.

The chain employs TRBV6-1 and TRBJ1-1; D might be TRBD1 (6 bases). V shed 2 bases and J shed 1 base, with 14 bases lying between them. The CDR3 contains 16 residues. The germline V gene has CDR1 MNHNS and CDR2 SASEGT. The CDR3 region is CASSETEGEGNTEAFF. The CDR3 bases are TGTGCCAGCAGTGAAACGGAGGGGGAGGGGAACACTGAAGCTTTCTTT.

The chain carries TRBV7-8 and TRBJ1-1, with D unclear. The germline V gene encodes CDR1 SGHVS and CDR2 FQNEAQ. This CDR3 has 13 amino acids. Trimming took 5 bases from V and 1 from J, leaving 8 bases between them. CDR3 DNA: TGTGCCAGCAGCCCGCGCGGGAACACTGAAGCTTTCTTT. Translated: CASSPRGNTEAFF.

V is TRBV5-4 and J is TRBJ2-2; D may be TRBD1 (5 bases). This CDR3 has 13 residues. V was trimmed by 4 bases and J by 3 bases, leaving 7 bases between them. Germline values: CDR1 SGHNT, CDR2 YYREEE (reference sequence). CDR3 nucleotides: TGTGCCAGCAGCATACAGGACACCGGGGAGCTGTTTTTT. Protein product: CASSIQDTGELFF.

This clone was counted once. One junction end disagrees with the germline gene, perhaps due to a read error. V is TRBV19 and J is TRBJ2-7; TRBD1 is a possible D gene (8 bases). The CDR3 has 15 residues. Germline CDR1 is LNHDA and CDR2 is SQIVND (reference sequence). The CDR3 sequence: CASSVDRGLTYEQYF. The CDR3 DNA reads as TGTGCCAGTAGTGTAGACAGGGGACTAACCTACGAGCAGTACTTC.

The chain carries TRBV7-2 and TRBJ2-4, with TRBD2 as a possible D gene (7 bases). Germline V CDR1 and CDR2: SGHTA, FQGNSA. V lost 2 bases, J lost 9 bases, and 14 bases lay in between. This CDR3 spans 14 amino acids. This CDR3 reads CASSLKGGPSIQYF. CDR3 DNA sequence: TGTGCCAGCAGCTTAAAGGGGGGGCCTAGCATTCAGTACTTC.

This sequence joins TRBV19 and TRBJ2-7; the match to TRBD1 covers 11 bases. Germline CDR1 LNHDA, CDR2 SQIVND (reference sequence). Unmatched junction bases numbered 7, after V lost 5 bases and J lost 4 bases. There are 15 residues in the CDR3. CDR3 sequence: CASSDRDRGRYEQYF. The CDR3 DNA reads TGTGCCAGTAGTGACCGGGACAGGGGGAGATACGAGCAGTACTTC.

The CDR3 DNA reads TGTGCCAGCAGCTTAGCCGGGCGGGGCTATGAGCAGTTCTTC. This encodes CASSLAGRGYEQFF. The chain is built from TRBV7-2 and TRBJ2-1; D is perhaps TRBD2 (6 bases). The CDR3 has 14 residues. V lost 0 bases, J lost 8 bases, and 11 bases lay in between. The germline V gene encodes CDR1 SGHTA and CDR2 FQGNSA.

V is TRBV29-1 and J is TRBJ2-4; D is possibly TRBD2 (6 bases). The CDR3 length is 17 residues. The germline V and J ends were trimmed by 6 bases and 0 bases, with 21 bases remaining between them. Per the germline V gene, CDR1 is SQVTM and CDR2 is ANQGSEA. The CDR3 is CSVTTIRDSLAKNIQYF. The CDR3 coding sequence is TGCAGCGTCACCACCATTCGGGACTCTCTAGCCAAAAACATTCAGTACTTC.

This clone was counted a few times. This sequence joins TRBV10-3 and TRBJ2-7; 7 positions agree with TRBD2. CDR1 is ENHRY and CDR2 is SYGVKD in the germline V gene. CDR3 length equals 14 residues. With 0 bases clipped from V and 3 bases from J, the junction kept 2 bases outside the gene matches. The CDR3 protein is CAISESGTNYEQYF. The CDR3 nucleotides are TGTGCCATCAGTGAGTCTGGGACTAACTACGAGCAGTACTTC.

This clone showed up just once. An end of the junction differs from the germline gene, which may be a read error. This sequence joins TRBV6-5 and TRBJ2-7, with 9 nucleotides matching TRBD1. CDR1 and CDR2 from the germline V gene are MNHEY and SVGAGI. This CDR3 contains 11 residues. The CDR3 DNA is TGTGCCAGCAGCTCCGGACAGGGGACCTCGTTC. Its protein is CASSSGQGTSF.

The rearrangement links TRBV27 to TRBJ2-1; 12 bases line up with TRBD2. From germline, CDR1 is MNHEY and CDR2 SMNVEV (reference sequence). This CDR3 is 15 amino acids long. With 6 bases clipped from V and 7 bases from J, the junction kept 7 bases outside the gene matches. The CDR3, as DNA: TGTGCCAGCAGACCGACTAGCGGGGGATATAATGAGCAGTTCTTC. Residues: CASRPTSGGYNEQFF.

The chain has TRBV28 and TRBJ1-1; 7 bases are a match to TRBD1. With 7 bases clipped from V and 5 bases from J, the junction kept 7 bases outside the gene matches. Germline V gene data show CDR1 as MDHEN and CDR2 as SYDVKM. This CDR3 region has 13 residues. CDR3 DNA: TGTGCCAGCACACGAGGGGGCGAGACTGAAGCTTTCTTT. This sequence encodes CASTRGGETEAFF.

This chain links TRBV7-3 with TRBJ2-2; 8 nucleotides line up with TRBD1. This CDR3 is 18 amino acids long. CDR1 is SGHTA, CDR2 FQGTGA, per germline. With 5 bases clipped from V and 3 bases from J, the junction kept 14 bases outside the gene matches. Written as DNA, the CDR3 is TGTGCCAGCAGCCCCTGGGGTTTCCAGGGGGCTTACACCGGGGAGCTGTTTTTT. The encoded protein is CASSPWGFQGAYTGELFF. Full variable domain (outside the CDR3, taken from reference TRBV7-3 and TRBJ2-2): GAGVSQTPSNKVTEKGKYVELRCDPISGHTALYWYRQSLGQGPEFLIYFQGTGAADDSGLPNDRFFAVRPEGSVSTLKIQRTERGDSAVYLCASSPWGFQGAYTGELFFGEGSRLTVL.

The chain couples TRBV28 to TRBJ2-7, with no clear D. Per the germline V gene, CDR1 is MDHEN and CDR2 is SYDVKM. CDR3 length: 13 amino acids. Trimming removed 2 bases from V and 4 bases from J, with 9 bases in between. CDR3 sequence reads: CASSLSQKYEQYF. As DNA, the CDR3 is TGTGCCAGCAGTTTAAGTCAGAAATACGAGCAGTACTTC.

The rearrangement uses TRBV7-8 and TRBJ2-3; TRBD1 agrees at 8 bases. Germline CDR1 is SGHVS and CDR2 is FQNEAQ. This CDR3 is built from 16 residues. J lost 0 bases, V lost 5 bases, and 7 bases had no gene match. The CDR3 reads CASSRRDRQSTDTQYF. The DNA of the CDR3 is TGTGCCAGCAGCCGCCGGGACAGGCAGAGCACAGATACGCAGTATTTT.

This rearrangement joins TRBV5-6 to TRBJ2-4, with 7 bases aligning to TRBD1. Germline lookup yields CDR1 SGHDT and CDR2 YYEEEE. V shed 0 bases, J shed 13 bases, and the junction held 13 bases outside the gene matches. The CDR3 runs to 15 residues. The CDR3 is CASSLGVRTGPIQYF. As DNA, the CDR3 is TGTGCCAGCAGCTTGGGAGTACGGACAGGACCGATACAGTACTTC.

In its sample, this clone was seen once. The chain employs TRBV5-1 and TRBJ1-4, with D possibly matching TRBD1 (5 bases). Looked up from germline, CDR1 is SGHRS and CDR2 is YFSETQ. The CDR3 loop spans 15 amino acids. V shed 4 bases and J shed 0 bases, with 10 bases lying between them. CDR3 loop: CASSGGTTTNEKLFF. Here the CDR3 DNA reads TGCGCCAGCAGCGGGGGGACTACAACTAATGAAAAACTGTTTTTT.